This T cell receptor (beta chain) originates from a study of T-cell memory formation after mild COVID-19. Study overall: TCR clusters were largely donor specific.

Whole-study results and caveats: Contracting CD4+ clones lay largely in CM and EM, with CD8+ ones residing in EMRA.

Using its own MiXCR run on the 5' RACE reads, TCRdb lists one record per CDR3 protein. This table holds tens of thousands of distinct CDR3 sequences, roughly 10% found once. This clonotype was counted many times. Its antigen is unidentified. CDR3 length: 14 residues. Losses at the gene ends were 5 bases for V and 7 bases for J; bases not matched to a gene: 11. Germline V lookup: CDR1 DFQATT, CDR2 SNEGSKA (reference sequence). The sequencing input was PBMCs or a T cell subset sorted from them (not recorded which). The receptor's source is a man in his late teens or twenties who had mild COVID-19 (a few samples of this study predate the infection). Cell type and time point are not known. The chain has TRBV20-1 and TRBJ1-5; 7 positions agree with TRBD1. The CDR3 nucleotides are TGCAGTGCTGGGACCGACAGGGAGAGCCAGCCCCAGCATTTT. It specifies CSAGTDRESQPQHF.